This TCR beta chain was identified during a study of T cells in Graves' hyperthyroidism and ophthalmopathy. Study as a whole: Any treatment followed the collection of peripheral blood at initial diagnosis.

Diagnoses rested on clinical symptoms, serum thyroxine and TRAb, thyroid ultrasound and orbital computed tomography. The authors took PBMCs from 10 ml fresh peripheral blood. In this sample, this clonotype turned up a few times. Amplification of TCR beta CDR3 regions used RNA as the template. HTBI primers were used for first-round RT-PCR of the TCR CDR3. TCRdb redid the calling of the multiplex PCR reads with MiXCR, one entry per CDR3 protein. The table includes hundreds of thousands of distinct CDR3 sequences, roughly 14% detected once. This CDR3 has 14 residues. Trimming stripped 0 bases from V and 4 bases from J, with 7 bases between. Germline CDR1 is SGDLS and CDR2 is YYNGEE.

The TCR originated in a young man with Graves' ophthalmopathy. Sequencing input: blood. V gene TRBV9 combines with J gene TRBJ2-2; D is ambiguous. The CDR3 sequence is CASSVAVSTGELFF. The CDR3 DNA reads as TGTGCCAGCAGCGTAGCGGTGAGCACCGGGGAGCTGTTTTTT.